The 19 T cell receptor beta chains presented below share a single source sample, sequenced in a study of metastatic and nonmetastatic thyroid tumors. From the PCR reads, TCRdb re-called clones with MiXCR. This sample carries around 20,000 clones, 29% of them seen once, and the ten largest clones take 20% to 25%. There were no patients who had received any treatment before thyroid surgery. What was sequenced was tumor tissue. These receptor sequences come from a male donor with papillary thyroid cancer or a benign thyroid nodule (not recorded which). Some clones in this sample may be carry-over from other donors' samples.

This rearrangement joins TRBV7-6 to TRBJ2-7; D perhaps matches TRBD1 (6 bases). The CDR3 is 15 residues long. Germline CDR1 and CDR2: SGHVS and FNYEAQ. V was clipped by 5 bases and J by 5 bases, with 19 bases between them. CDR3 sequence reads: CASSPRTADPDEQYF. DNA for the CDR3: TGTGCCAGCAGCCCGAGGACAGCGGATCCCGACGAGCAGTACTTC.

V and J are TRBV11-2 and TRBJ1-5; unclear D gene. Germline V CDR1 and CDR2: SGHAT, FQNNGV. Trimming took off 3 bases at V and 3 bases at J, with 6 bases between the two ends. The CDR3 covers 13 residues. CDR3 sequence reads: CASSLSYNQPQHF. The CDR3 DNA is TGTGCCAGCAGCTTGAGCTACAATCAGCCCCAGCATTTT.

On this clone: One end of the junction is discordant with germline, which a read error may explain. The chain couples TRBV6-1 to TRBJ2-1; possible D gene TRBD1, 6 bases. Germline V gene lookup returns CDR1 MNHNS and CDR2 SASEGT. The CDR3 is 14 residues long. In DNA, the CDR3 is TGTGCAAGCAGTGGAGACAGGTGCCCCCGAGAGCAGGTCTTC. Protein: CASSGDRCPREQVF.

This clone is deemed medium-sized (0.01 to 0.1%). The CDR3: CSASLGREDEQYF. The CDR3 nucleotides read TGCAGTGCTAGTCTGGGACGGGAGGACGAGCAGTACTTC. The genes are TRBV20-1 and TRBJ2-7, with TRBD2 identical over 7 bases. The trim removed 3 bases at V and 5 bases at J, leaving 7 bases unmatched. The CDR3 runs to 13 residues. Germline V gene lookup returns CDR1 DFQATT and CDR2 SNEGSKA (reference sequence).

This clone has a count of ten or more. This CDR3 is CSVYRGNYGYTF. Here the CDR3 DNA reads TGCAGCGTTTACAGGGGGAACTATGGCTACACCTTC. This chain connects TRBV29-1 to TRBJ1-2; the match to TRBD1 covers 8 bases. The ends lost 5 bases at V and 2 bases at J; junction bases unmatched: 1. Germline CDR1 SQVTM, CDR2 ANQGSEA. The CDR3 consists of 12 residues.

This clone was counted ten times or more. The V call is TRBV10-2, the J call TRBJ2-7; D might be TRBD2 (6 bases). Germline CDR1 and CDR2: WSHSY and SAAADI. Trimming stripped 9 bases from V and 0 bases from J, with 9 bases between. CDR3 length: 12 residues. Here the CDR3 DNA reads TGCGCCAGTAGCGGTAACTCCTACGAGCAGTACTTC. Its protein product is CASSGNSYEQYF.

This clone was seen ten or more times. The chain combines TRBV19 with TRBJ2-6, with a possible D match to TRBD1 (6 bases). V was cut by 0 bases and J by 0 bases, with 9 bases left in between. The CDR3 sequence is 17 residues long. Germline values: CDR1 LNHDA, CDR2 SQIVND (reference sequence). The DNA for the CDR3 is TGTGCCAGTAGTATAGACAGGACAGCCTCTGGGGCCAACGTCCTGACTTTC. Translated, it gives CASSIDRTASGANVLTF.

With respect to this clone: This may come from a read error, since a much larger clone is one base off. CDR3 sequence: CASSQGETGILTDTQYF. Written as DNA, the CDR3 is TGCGCCAGCAGCCAAGGCGAAACAGGGATTCTCACAGATACGCAGTATTTT. This chain uses TRBV4-1 with TRBJ2-3; D is possibly TRBD1 (6 bases). The CDR3 extends over 17 amino acids. The germline gives CDR1 MGHRA, CDR2 YSYEKL. With 1 base removed from V and 2 bases from J, the gap between germline ends came to 16 bases.

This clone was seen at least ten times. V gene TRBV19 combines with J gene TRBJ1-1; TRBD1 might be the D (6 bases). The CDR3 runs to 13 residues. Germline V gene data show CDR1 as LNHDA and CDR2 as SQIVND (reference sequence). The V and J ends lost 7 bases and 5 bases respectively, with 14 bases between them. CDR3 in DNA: TGTGCCAGTAACCCAGGGGCCGGGACTGAAGCTTTCTTT. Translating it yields CASNPGAGTEAFF.

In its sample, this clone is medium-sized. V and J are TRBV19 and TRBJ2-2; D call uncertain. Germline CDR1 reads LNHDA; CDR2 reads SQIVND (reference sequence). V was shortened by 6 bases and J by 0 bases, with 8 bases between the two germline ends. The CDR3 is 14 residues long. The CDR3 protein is CASSLGSNTGELFF. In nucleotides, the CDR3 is TGTGCCAGTAGCTTAGGGTCGAACACCGGGGAGCTGTTTTTT.

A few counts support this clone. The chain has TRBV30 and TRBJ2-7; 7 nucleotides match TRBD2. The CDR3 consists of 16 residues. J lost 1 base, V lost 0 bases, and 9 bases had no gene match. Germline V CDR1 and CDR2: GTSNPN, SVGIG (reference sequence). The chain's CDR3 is CAWSVPRGSGSYEQYF. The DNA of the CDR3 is TGTGCCTGGAGTGTGCCTCGCGGGAGCGGTTCCTACGAGCAGTACTTC.

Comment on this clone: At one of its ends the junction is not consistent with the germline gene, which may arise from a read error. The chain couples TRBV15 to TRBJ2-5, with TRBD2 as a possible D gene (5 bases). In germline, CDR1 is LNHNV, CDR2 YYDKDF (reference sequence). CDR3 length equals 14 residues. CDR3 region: CATSRDSGWETQYF. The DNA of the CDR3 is TGTGCCACCAGCAGAGATTCCGGGTGGGAGACCCAGTACTTT.

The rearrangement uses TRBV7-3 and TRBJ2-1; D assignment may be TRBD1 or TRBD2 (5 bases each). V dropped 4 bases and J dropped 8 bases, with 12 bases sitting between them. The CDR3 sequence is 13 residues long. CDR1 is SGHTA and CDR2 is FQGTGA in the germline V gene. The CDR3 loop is CASSSGTRDEQFF. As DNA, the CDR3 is TGTGCCAGCAGCTCCGGGACGAGGGATGAGCAGTTCTTC. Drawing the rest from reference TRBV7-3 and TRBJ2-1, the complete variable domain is GAGVSQTPSNKVTEKGKYVELRCDPISGHTALYWYRQSLGQGPEFLIYFQGTGAADDSGLPNDRFFAVRPEGSVSTLKIQRTERGDSAVYLCASSSGTRDEQFFGPGTRLTVL.

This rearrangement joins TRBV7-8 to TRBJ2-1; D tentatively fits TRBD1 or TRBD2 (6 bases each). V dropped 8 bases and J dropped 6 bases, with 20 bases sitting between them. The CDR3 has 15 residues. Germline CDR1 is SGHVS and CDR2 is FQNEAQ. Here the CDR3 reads CASSKGGRDSNEQFF. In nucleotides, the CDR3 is TGTGCCAGCTCTAAAGGGGGGCGGGACTCCAATGAGCAGTTCTTC.

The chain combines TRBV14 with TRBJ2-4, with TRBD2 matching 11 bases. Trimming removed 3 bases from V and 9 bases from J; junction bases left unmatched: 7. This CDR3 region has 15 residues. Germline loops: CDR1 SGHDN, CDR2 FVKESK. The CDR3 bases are TGTGCCAGCAGCCAGTTAGCGGGAGGGCCTGCCATTCAGTACTTC. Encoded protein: CASSQLAGGPAIQYF.

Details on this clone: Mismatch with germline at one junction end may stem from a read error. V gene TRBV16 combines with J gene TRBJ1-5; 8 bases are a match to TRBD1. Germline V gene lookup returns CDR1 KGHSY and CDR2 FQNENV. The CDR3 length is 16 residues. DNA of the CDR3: TGTGTCAGCAGCCACCACGGGACAGGCAGCAATCAGCCCCAGCATTTT. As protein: CVSSHHGTGSNQPQHF.

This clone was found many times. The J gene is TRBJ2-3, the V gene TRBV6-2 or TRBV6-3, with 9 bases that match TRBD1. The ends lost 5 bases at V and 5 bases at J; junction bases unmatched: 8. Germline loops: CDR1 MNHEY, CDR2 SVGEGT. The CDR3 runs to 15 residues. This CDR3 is CASSHPTGGRDTQYF. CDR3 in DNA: TGTGCCAGCAGTCATCCGACAGGGGGGAGAGATACGCAGTATTTT.

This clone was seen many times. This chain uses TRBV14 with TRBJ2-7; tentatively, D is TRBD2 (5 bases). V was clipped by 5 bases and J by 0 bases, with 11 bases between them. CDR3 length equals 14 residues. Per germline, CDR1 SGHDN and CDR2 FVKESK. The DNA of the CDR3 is TGTGCCAGCAGCTCCGGGATGTTCTCCTACGAGCAGTACTTC. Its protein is CASSSGMFSYEQYF.

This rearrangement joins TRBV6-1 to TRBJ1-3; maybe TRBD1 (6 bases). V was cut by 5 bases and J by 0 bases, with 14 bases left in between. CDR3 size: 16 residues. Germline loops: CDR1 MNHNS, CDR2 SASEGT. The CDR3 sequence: CASSSQGFPSGNTIYF. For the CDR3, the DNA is TGTGCCAGCAGTTCACAGGGTTTCCCCTCTGGAAACACCATATATTTT.